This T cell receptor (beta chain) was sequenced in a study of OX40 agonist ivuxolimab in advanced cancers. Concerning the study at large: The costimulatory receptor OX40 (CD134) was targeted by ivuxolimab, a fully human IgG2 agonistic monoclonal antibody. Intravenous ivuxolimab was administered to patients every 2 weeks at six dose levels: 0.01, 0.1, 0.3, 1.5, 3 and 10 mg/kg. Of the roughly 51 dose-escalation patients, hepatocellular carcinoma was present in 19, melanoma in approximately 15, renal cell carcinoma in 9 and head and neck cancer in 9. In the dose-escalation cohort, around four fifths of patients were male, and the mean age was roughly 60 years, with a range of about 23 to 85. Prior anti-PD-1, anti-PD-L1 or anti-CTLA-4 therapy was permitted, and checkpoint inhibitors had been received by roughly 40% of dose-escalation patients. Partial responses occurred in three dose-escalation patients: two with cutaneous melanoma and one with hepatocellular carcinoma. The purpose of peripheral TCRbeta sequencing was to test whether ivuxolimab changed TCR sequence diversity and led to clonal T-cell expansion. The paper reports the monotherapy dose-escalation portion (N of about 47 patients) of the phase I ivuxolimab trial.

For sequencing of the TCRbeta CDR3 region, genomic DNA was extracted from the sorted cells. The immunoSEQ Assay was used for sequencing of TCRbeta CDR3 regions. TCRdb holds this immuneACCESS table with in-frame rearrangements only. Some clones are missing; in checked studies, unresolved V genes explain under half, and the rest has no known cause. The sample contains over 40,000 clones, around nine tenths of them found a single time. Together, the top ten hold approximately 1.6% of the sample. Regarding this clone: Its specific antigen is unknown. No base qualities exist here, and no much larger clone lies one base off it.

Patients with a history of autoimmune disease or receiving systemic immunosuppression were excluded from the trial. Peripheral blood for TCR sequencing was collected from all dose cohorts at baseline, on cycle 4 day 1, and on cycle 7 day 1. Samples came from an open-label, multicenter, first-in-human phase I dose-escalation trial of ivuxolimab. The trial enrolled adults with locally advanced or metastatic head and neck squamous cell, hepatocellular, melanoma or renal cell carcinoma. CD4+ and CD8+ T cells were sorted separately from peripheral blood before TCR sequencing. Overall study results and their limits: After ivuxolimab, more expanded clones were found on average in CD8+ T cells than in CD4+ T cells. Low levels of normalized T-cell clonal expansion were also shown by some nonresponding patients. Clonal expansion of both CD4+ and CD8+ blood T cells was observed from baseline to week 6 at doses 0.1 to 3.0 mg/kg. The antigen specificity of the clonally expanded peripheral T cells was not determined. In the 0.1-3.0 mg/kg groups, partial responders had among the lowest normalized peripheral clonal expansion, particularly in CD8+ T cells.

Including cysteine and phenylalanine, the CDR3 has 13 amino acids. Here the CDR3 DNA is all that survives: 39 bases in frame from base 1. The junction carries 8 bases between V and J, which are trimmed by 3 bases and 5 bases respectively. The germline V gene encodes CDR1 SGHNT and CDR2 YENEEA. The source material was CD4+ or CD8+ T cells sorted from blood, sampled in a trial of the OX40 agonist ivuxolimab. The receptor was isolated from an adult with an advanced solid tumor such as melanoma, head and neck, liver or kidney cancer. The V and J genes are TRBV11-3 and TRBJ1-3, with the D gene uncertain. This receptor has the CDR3 CASSLDPRNTIYF. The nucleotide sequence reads TGTGCCAGCAGCTTGGACCCCAGAAACACCATATATTTT.